Below are 16 T cell receptor beta chains sequenced from a single sample in a study of blood T cells in healthy people across ages. A second roughly 6 to 11 cycle PCR used barcoded and J-beta primers. TCRdb independently ran MiXCR on the 5' RACE reads; one entry per CDR3 protein. The sample yields over a million distinct CDR3 sequences, approximately 43% seen once. The sample consisted of blood. Receptors were obtained from a woman aged 18-29 years in good health.

This chain links TRBV7-9 with TRBJ1-2, with unresolved D. V was clipped by 6 bases and J by 1 base, with 12 bases between them. CDR1 is SEHNR and CDR2 is FQNEAQ in the germline V gene (reference sequence). The CDR3 is 14 residues long. The CDR3 DNA follows: TGTGCCAGCAGTCCGACGGATTTTAACTATGGCTACACCTTC. This codes for CASSPTDFNYGYTF.

The V gene is TRBV10-3, the J gene TRBJ2-7, with 9 nucleotides matching TRBD2. The assigned J gene may be wrong: the sequence end matches TRBJ2-5 better. CDR1 is ENHRY, CDR2 SYGVKD, per germline. The CDR3 loop spans 17 amino acids. CDR3 sequence (DNA): TGTGCCATCAGTGATCCTTTGGCTAGCGGGGCCGGGGAGACCCAGTACTTC. This translates into CAISDPLASGAGETQYF.

The rearrangement joins TRBV20-1 to TRBJ2-1, with 12 bases fitting TRBD2. Germline V gene data show CDR1 as DFQATT and CDR2 as SNEGSKA (reference sequence). Trimming at V came to 6 bases and at J to 0 bases, leaving 6 bases not matched to a gene. This CDR3 spans 16 amino acids. CDR3 region: CSALTSGSNSYNEQFF. CDR3 in DNA: TGCAGTGCCTTGACTAGCGGGAGCAACTCCTACAATGAGCAGTTCTTC.

This clonotype was found once. The chain couples TRBV6-2 or TRBV6-3 to TRBJ2-4, with D perhaps assigned TRBD1 or TRBD2 (5 bases each). Trimming stripped 5 bases from V and 13 bases from J, with 27 bases between. Germline V CDR1 and CDR2: MNHEY, SVGEGT. The CDR3 runs to 16 residues. The CDR3 bases are TGTGCCAGCAGTACGCTCCGGGACGGAGGTTACAATGAGCAGTACTTC. Protein: CASSTLRDGGYNEQYF.

In its sample, this clonotype was seen once. Germline is not matched at one junction end, which may reflect a read error. The chain has TRBV20-1 and TRBJ2-4; 11 bases align to TRBD1. There are 13 residues in the CDR3. Germline-derived CDR1 and CDR2 are DFQATT and SNEGSKA (reference sequence). The CDR3 sequence: CSVRWTGGREQYF. The CDR3 DNA reads TGCAGTGTTAGATGGACAGGGGGCCGAGAGCAGTACTTC.

This clonotype has only a few counts. This rearrangement joins TRBV29-1 to TRBJ1-1; perhaps TRBD1 as D (5 bases). Germline V gives CDR1 SQVTM, CDR2 ANQGSEA. The CDR3 loop spans 13 amino acids. The V end lost 3 bases, the J end lost 4 bases, and 12 bases lay between the germline ends. The CDR3 here is CSVDLLTGTEAFF. The CDR3 coding sequence is TGCAGCGTTGACCTTCTTACAGGCACTGAAGCTTTCTTT.

Concerning this clonotype: At one end, the junction sequence differs from germline, possibly due to a read error. The chain couples TRBV5-1 to TRBJ1-1; TRBD1 might be the D (5 bases). The CDR3 totals 13 residues. Germline V gives CDR1 SGHRS, CDR2 YFSETQ. The CDR3 region has the DNA TGCGCCGGCAGCTTGAGGGGCAGGACTGAAGCTTTCTTT. Translation: CAGSLRGRTEAFF.

This clonotype appeared a few times. V and J are TRBV14 and TRBJ2-3; D not certain. Per germline, CDR1 SGHDN and CDR2 FVKESK. Trimming took 0 bases from V and 8 from J, leaving 9 bases between them. The CDR3 totals 13 residues. CDR3 in DNA: TGTGCCAGCAGCCAAGATAGGTGGGGTACGCAGTATTTT. Amino acids: CASSQDRWGTQYF.

This chain joins TRBV27 and TRBJ1-1; 7 nucleotides agree with TRBD1. This CDR3 spans 17 amino acids. Germline CDR1 MNHEY, CDR2 SMNVEV (reference sequence). With V trimmed by 0 bases and J by 0 bases, 7 bases remained unmatched. The CDR3 loop is CASSLSRGRLMNTEAFF. DNA for the CDR3: TGTGCCAGCAGTTTATCTAGGGGGCGGCTCATGAACACTGAAGCTTTCTTT.

Only a few counts were recorded for this clonotype. The chain recombines TRBV6-2 or TRBV6-3 with TRBJ2-1; TRBD1 or TRBD2 may be the D gene (7 bases each). The length of the CDR3 is 14 residues. Germline V gene sequence: CDR1 MNHEY, CDR2 SVGEGT. Between the trimmed V and J ends, which lost 2 bases and 8 bases, there was a span of 13 bases. DNA of the CDR3: TGTGCCAGCAGTTACCGCAGGGGGGGGGATGAGCAGTTCTTC. It codes for CASSYRRGGDEQFF.

This clonotype was picked up a small number of times. The V and J genes are TRBV13 and TRBJ1-2; D not resolved. V gave up 0 bases and J gave up 10 bases, with 6 bases separating them. The CDR3 sequence is 11 residues long. Germline V gene sequence: CDR1 PRHDT, CDR2 FYEKMQ (reference sequence). Written as DNA, the CDR3 is TGTGCCAGCAGCTTAGGACATCTCTACACCTTC. Protein product: CASSLGHLYTF.

The chain employs TRBV9 and TRBJ1-6; D call uncertain. Germline CDR1 SGDLS, CDR2 YYNGEE. Trimming cost V 2 bases and J 8 bases, with 8 bases left between them. The CDR3 runs to 13 residues. The chain's CDR3 is CASSVSGDSPLHF. DNA of the CDR3: TGTGCCAGCAGCGTGAGCGGTGATTCACCCCTCCACTTT.

The chain recombines TRBV3-1 with TRBJ1-5; D gene ambiguous. The V gene lost 1 base and the J gene lost 0 bases, with 7 bases spanning the gap. The CDR3 is 15 residues long. CDR1 is LGHDT, CDR2 YNNKEL, per germline (reference sequence). CDR3 sequence reads: CASSQGPNSNQPQHF. CDR3 DNA: TGTGCCAGCAGCCAAGGGCCGAATAGCAATCAGCCCCAGCATTTT.

The chain uses TRBV20-1 and TRBJ2-1, with D possibly matching TRBD1 (6 bases). Germline V gene lookup returns CDR1 DFQATT and CDR2 SNEGSKA (reference sequence). V gave up 6 bases and J gave up 6 bases, with 18 bases separating them. This CDR3 spans 14 amino acids. This CDR3 reads CSARYRGRGNEQFF. CDR3 nucleotide sequence: TGCAGTGCCCGGTATCGCGGCAGGGGCAATGAGCAGTTCTTC.

The rearrangement joins TRBV4-2 to TRBJ2-6; 8 nucleotides agree with TRBD2. The CDR3 sequence is 20 residues long. J was trimmed by 2 bases and V by 0 bases; bases with no gene match: 12. Germline CDR1 is LGHNA and CDR2 is YNFKEQ. The CDR3 DNA reads TGTGCCAGCAGCCAAGATCACTGCGGGGGGCTGCGTCCTGGGGCCAACGTCCTGACTTTC. Translation: CASSQDHCGGLRPGANVLTF.

The chain carries TRBV20-1 and TRBJ2-1; TRBD2 matches 11 bases. The ends lost 1 base at V and 0 bases at J; junction bases unmatched: 14. CDR3 size: 20 residues. Germline CDR1 DFQATT, CDR2 SNEGSKA (reference sequence). The CDR3 loop is CSARATGTSGIPSSYNEQFF. CDR3 sequence (DNA): TGCAGTGCTAGAGCTACAGGGACTAGCGGAATCCCGAGCTCCTACAATGAGCAGTTCTTC.